The rows below give T cell receptor beta chains drawn from one sample of a study of blood T cell repertoires in COVID-19. This table comes from immunoSEQ multiplex PCR, and its TCRdb copy is limited to in-frame clones, with some not included. The sample includes about 210,000 clones, 84% of them seen just once. Specimen: PBMCs or T cells enriched from blood (not recorded which). These TCRs come from a woman under 40 who had been exposed to COVID-19. The CDR3 runs from the conserved cysteine through the conserved F or W. D genes are given only for firm matches. Not every row has a clone size; where given, it reads once, few, many or a size class.

size: NA
V: TRBV7-9
D: TRBD1
J: TRBJ1-2
CDR3: CASSVGTGNGYTF
DNA: TGTGCCAGCAGCGTGGGGACAGGGAATGGCTACACCTTC

size: few
V: TRBV7-9
D: NA
J: TRBJ1-6
CDR3: CASSFSDIRKDSPLHF
DNA: TGTGCCAGCAGCTTCTCGGACATCCGGAAAGATTCACCCCTCCACTTT

size: NA
V: TRBV7-3
D: NA
J: TRBJ1-1
CDR3: CASSLSQGWTEAFF
DNA: TGTGCCAGCAGCTTAAGTCAGGGGTGGACTGAAGCTTTCTTT

size: NA
V: TRBV5-6
D: TRBD1
J: TRBJ2-3
CDR3: CASSSTGAFKEDTQYF
DNA: TGTGCCAGCAGCTCGACAGGGGCATTTAAGGAAGATACGCAGTATTTT

size: NA
V: TRBV18
D: NA
J: TRBJ1-4
CDR3: CASSPPGQGDEKLFF
DNA: TGTGCCAGCTCACCACCTGGGCAGGGTGATGAAAAACTGTTTTTT

size: NA
V: TRBV7-9
D: TRBD1
J: TRBJ2-7
CDR3: CASRLQGSLEEQYF
DNA: TGTGCCAGCAGATTACAGGGGTCCCTAGAGGAGCAGTACTTC

size: NA
V: TRBV15
D: TRBD1
J: TRBJ1-1
CDR3: CATSALQGAVTEAFF
DNA: TGTGCCACCAGCGCGTTACAGGGGGCAGTGACTGAAGCTTTCTTT

size: few
V: TRBV23-1
D: TRBD1
J: TRBJ1-6
CDR3: CASTLQGAPSPLHF
DNA: TGCGCCAGCACCCTACAGGGGGCCCCCTCACCCCTCCACTTT

size: once
V: TRBV6-5
D: TRBD1
J: TRBJ1-2
CDR3: CASSPDRGNGYTF
DNA: TGTGCCAGCAGTCCTGACAGGGGAAATGGCTACACCTTC

size: once
V: TRBV19
D: TRBD1
J: TRBJ2-7
CDR3: CASSTRDRGGSYEQYF
DNA: TGTGCCAGTAGTACTCGGGACAGGGGAGGATCCTACGAGCAGTACTTC

size: NA
V: TRBV7-2
D: NA
J: TRBJ1-4
CDR3: CASSLGGRGWNEKLFF
DNA: TGTGCCAGCAGCTTAGGGGGGAGGGGTTGGAATGAAAAACTGTTTTTT

size: NA
V: TRBV7-2
D: TRBD1
J: TRBJ1-2
CDR3: CASSLVGTGLGYTF
DNA: TGTGCCAGCAGCTTAGTCGGGACAGGGCTTGGCTACACCTTC

size: NA
V: TRBV4-2
D: TRBD2
J: TRBJ2-5
CDR3: CASSQGSLAGGIHRTQYF
DNA: TGTGCCAGCAGCCAAGGGTCACTAGCGGGGGGGATACACAGGACCCAGTACTTC

size: NA
V: TRBV7-2
D: NA
J: TRBJ2-1
CDR3: CASSYSFAGRYNEQFF
DNA: TGTGCCAGCAGCTACTCGTTTGCGGGACGATACAATGAGCAGTTCTTC

size: NA
V: TRBV10-1
D: NA
J: TRBJ1-2
CDR3: CASSPGGGNYGYTF
DNA: TGCGCCAGCAGTCCCGGCGGGGGGAACTATGGCTACACCTTC

size: NA
V: TRBV21-1
D: NA
J: TRBJ1-5
CDR3: CASSKIQGAGLSNQPQHF
DNA: TGTGCCAGCAGCAAAATCCAGGGGGCAGGACTTAGCAATCAGCCCCAGCATTTT

size: NA
V: TRBV12-3/TRBV12-4
D: NA
J: TRBJ2-5
CDR3: CASSLGQQETQYF
DNA: TGTGCCAGCAGTTTAGGGCAGCAAGAGACCCAGTACTTC

size: NA
V: TRBV19
D: TRBD2
J: TRBJ2-7
CDR3: CASAGGHEQYF
DNA: TGTGCCAGTGCGGGGGGCCACGAGCAGTACTTC

size: NA
V: TRBV6-2/TRBV6-3
D: NA
J: TRBJ1-2
CDR3: CASSYTRQFRYGYTF
DNA: TGTGCCAGCAGTTACACAAGACAGTTCCGGTATGGCTACACCTTC

size: NA
V: TRBV30
D: NA
J: TRBJ1-6
CDR3: CARSESYNSPLHF
DNA: TGTGCCCGGTCGGAGTCCTATAATTCACCCCTCCACTTT

size: NA
V: TRBV7-2
D: NA
J: TRBJ1-3
CDR3: CASSLSAGGGSGNTIYF
DNA: TGTGCCAGCAGCTTATCAGCAGGCGGGGGCTCTGGAAACACCATATATTTT

size: NA
V: TRBV6-5
D: TRBD1
J: TRBJ2-7
CDR3: CASSRGTGGRYEQYF
DNA: TGTGCCAGCAGCCGCGGGACAGGGGGTAGGTACGAGCAGTACTTC

size: medium-sized
V: TRBV7-2
D: TRBD1
J: TRBJ1-2
CDR3: CASSLGPDRGLGYTF
DNA: TGTGCCAGCAGCTTAGGGCCGGACAGGGGGCTGGGCTACACCTTC

size: NA
V: TRBV3-1/TRBV3-2
D: TRBD1
J: TRBJ1-2
CDR3: CASSTRQGASYGYTF
DNA: TGCGCCAGCAGCACCCGACAGGGGGCGAGCTATGGCTACACCTTC

size: NA
V: TRBV4-1
D: TRBD2
J: TRBJ2-1
CDR3: CASNWASGNNEQFF
DNA: TGCGCCAGCAACTGGGCTAGCGGGAACAATGAGCAGTTCTTC

size: NA
V: TRBV6-1
D: NA
J: TRBJ1-2
CDR3: CASSEGGTGKWLNGYTF
DNA: TGTGCCAGCAGTGAAGGGGGAACCGGGAAGTGGTTGAATGGCTACACCTTC

size: NA
V: TRBV30
D: TRBD1
J: TRBJ1-1
CDR3: CAWNIPGQGARAFF
DNA: TGTGCCTGGAACATCCCGGGACAGGGGGCTCGAGCTTTCTTT

size: NA
V: TRBV24-1
D: NA
J: TRBJ2-3
CDR3: CATSEGAGGTDTQYF
DNA: TGTGCCACCAGTGAGGGGGCGGGGGGCACAGATACGCAGTATTTT

size: NA
V: TRBV19
D: NA
J: TRBJ2-2
CDR3: CASSMEGSGGELFF
DNA: TGTGCCAGTAGTATGGAGGGGTCGGGCGGGGAGCTGTTTTTT

size: once
V: TRBV3-1/TRBV3-2
D: NA
J: TRBJ1-2
CDR3: CASSQNQGYGYTF
DNA: TGTGCCAGCAGTCAAAACCAGGGCTATGGCTACACCTTC

size: NA
V: TRBV5-1
D: NA
J: TRBJ2-5
CDR3: CASSLSGQETQYF
DNA: TGCGCCAGCAGCTTGAGCGGTCAAGAGACCCAGTACTTC

size: NA
V: TRBV5-1
D: TRBD2
J: TRBJ2-7
CDR3: CASSHSGGTYEQYF
DNA: TGCGCCAGCAGCCATAGCGGGGGAACCTACGAGCAGTACTTC

size: NA
V: TRBV5-1
D: NA
J: TRBJ2-7
CDR3: CASSPGWTRGGGEQYF
DNA: TGCGCCAGCAGCCCGGGATGGACGAGGGGAGGCGGAGAGCAGTACTTC

size: NA
V: TRBV5-1
D: NA
J: TRBJ2-7
CDR3: CASSFSSAYEQYF
DNA: TGCGCCAGCAGCTTTTCTTCTGCCTACGAGCAGTACTTC

size: NA
V: TRBV7-6
D: NA
J: TRBJ2-6
CDR3: CASNFGVTPGANVLTF
DNA: TGTGCCAGCAACTTCGGAGTGACCCCTGGGGCCAACGTCCTGACTTTC

size: once
V: TRBV5-8
D: NA
J: TRBJ2-3
CDR3: CASSPQVQGTVTDTQYF
DNA: TGTGCCAGCAGCCCCCAAGTCCAGGGTACGGTCACAGATACGCAGTATTTT